This T cell receptor beta chain emerged from a study of cytomegalovirus exposure and HLA in healthy donors. PCR used 60 Vbeta primers and 13 Jbeta primers. TCRdb keeps only in-frame clones here, not all; method: immunoSEQ multiplex PCR. The repertoire holds around 70,000 clones, with 78% as singletons. Specimen: PBMCs. This receptor was taken from a woman aged 40 to 50 in good health and CMV-seropositive.

CDR3 DNA sequence: TGTGCCAGTAGCCCGAGCGGGGGGCTACAGTATTTT. Protein product: CASSPSGGLQYF. The chain is built from TRBV19 and TRBJ2-3; 9 nucleotides agree with TRBD2. Unmatched junction bases numbered 7, after V lost 6 bases and J lost 12 bases. Germline V gene sequence: CDR1 LNHDA, CDR2 SQIVND (reference sequence). CDR3 length: 12 amino acids.